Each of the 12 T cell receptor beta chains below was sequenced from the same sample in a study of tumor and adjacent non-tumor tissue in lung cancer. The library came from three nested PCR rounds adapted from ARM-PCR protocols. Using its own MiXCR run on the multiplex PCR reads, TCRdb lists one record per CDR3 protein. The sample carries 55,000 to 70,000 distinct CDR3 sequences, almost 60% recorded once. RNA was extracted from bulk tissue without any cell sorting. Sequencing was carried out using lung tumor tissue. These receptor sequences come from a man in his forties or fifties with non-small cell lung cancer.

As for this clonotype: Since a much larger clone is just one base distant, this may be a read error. In DNA form, the CDR3 reads TGCGCCAGCAGCAGGTCCGGGGATGAGACCCAGTACTTC. This encodes CASSRSGDETQYF. The rearrangement links TRBV5-1 to TRBJ2-5; D may be TRBD2 (5 bases). V was cut by 4 bases and J by 5 bases, with 12 bases left in between. CDR3 length: 13 residues. In germline, CDR1 is SGHRS, CDR2 YFSETQ.

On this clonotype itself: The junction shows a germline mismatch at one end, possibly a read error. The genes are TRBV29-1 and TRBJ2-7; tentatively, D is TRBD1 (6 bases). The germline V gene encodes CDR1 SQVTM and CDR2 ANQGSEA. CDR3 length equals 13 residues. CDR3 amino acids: CSLEEAQGYVQYF. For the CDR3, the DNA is TGCAGCCTTGAAGAGGCGCAGGGGTACGTGCAGTACTTC.

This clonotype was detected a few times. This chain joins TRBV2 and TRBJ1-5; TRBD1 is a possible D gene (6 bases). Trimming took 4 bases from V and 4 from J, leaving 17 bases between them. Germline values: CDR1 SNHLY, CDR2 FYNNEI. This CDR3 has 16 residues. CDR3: CASSGQDSPMNQPQHF. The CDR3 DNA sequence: TGTGCCAGCAGTGGTCAGGACAGTCCTATGAATCAGCCCCAGCATTTT.

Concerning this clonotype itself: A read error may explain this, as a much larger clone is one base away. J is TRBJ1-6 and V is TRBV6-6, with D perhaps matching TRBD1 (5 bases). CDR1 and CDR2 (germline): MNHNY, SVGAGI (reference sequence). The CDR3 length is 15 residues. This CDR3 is CASRGDSSYNSLLHF. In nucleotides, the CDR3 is TGTGCCAGCAGAGGGGATAGCTCCTATAATTCACTCCTCCACTTT.

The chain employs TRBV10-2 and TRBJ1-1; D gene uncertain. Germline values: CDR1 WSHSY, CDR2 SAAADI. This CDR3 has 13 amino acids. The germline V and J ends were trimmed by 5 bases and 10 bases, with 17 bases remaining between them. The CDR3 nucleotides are TGCGCCAGCAGTCGCAACAGCAACATTGGAGCTTTCTTT. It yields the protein CASSRNSNIGAFF.

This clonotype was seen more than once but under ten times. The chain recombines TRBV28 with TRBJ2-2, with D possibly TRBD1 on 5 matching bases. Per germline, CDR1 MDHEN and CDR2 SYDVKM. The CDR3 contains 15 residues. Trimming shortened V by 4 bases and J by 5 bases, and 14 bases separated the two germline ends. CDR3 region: CASSSDSGITGELFF. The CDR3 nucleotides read TGTGCCAGCAGTTCAGATTCAGGGATTACCGGGGAGCTGTTTTTT.

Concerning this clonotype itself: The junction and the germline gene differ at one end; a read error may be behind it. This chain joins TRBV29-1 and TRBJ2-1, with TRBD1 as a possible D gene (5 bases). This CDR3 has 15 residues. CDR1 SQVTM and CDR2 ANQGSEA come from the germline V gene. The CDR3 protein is CSVEGPVGPRNEQLF. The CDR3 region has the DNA TGCAGCGTTGAAGGGCCTGTGGGGCCCCGCAATGAGCAGCTCTTC.

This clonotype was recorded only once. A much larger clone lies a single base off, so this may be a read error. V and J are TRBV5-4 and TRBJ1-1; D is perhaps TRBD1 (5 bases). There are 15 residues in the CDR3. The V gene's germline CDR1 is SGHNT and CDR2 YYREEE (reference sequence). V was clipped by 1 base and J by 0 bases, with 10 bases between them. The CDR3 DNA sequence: TGTGCCAGCAGCTTGAGAACGACAGTGAACACTGAAGCTTTCTTT. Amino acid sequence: CASSLRTTVNTEAFF.

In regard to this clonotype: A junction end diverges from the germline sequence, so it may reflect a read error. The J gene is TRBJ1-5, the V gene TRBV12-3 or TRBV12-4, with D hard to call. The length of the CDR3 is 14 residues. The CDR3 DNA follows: TGTGCCAGCAGTTCCCAGACGGGAAATCAGCCTCAGCATTTT. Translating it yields CASSSQTGNQPQHF.

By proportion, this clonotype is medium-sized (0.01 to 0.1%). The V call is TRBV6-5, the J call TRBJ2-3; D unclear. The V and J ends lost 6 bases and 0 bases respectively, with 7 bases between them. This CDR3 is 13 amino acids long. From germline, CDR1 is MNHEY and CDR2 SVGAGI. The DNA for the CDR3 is TGTGCCAGCAGAGGGATTAGCACAGATACGCAGTATTTT. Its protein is CASRGISTDTQYF.

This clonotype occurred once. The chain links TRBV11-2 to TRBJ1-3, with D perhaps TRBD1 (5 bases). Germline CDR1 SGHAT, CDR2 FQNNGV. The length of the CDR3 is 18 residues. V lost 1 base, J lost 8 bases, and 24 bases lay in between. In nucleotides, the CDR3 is TGTGCCAGCAGCTTAGTATTCACCCAGGGCGATGGGAGCCACACCATATATTTT. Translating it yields CASSLVFTQGDGSHTIYF. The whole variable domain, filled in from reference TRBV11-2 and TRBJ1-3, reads EAGVAQSPRYKIIEKRQSVAFWCNPISGHATLYWYQQILGQGPKLLIQFQNNGVVDDSQLPKDRFSAERLKGVDSTLKIQPAKLEDSAVYLCASSLVFTQGDGSHTIYFGEGSWLTVV.

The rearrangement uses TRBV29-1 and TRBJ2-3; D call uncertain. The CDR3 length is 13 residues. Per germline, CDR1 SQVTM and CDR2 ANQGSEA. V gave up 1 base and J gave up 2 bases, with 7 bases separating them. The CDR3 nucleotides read TGCAGCGTTGAAGTTGGCGACACAGATACGCAGTATTTT. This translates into CSVEVGDTDTQYF.